This TCR beta chain was observed in a study of graft-versus-host responses after intestinal transplantation. TCRdb's copy holds only in-frame clones and misses some; the assay was immunoSEQ multiplex PCR. The sample records 40,000 to 55,000 clones, roughly 90% being singletons. About this clone itself: What it binds is not known.

Germline CDR1 is SGHAT and CDR2 is FQNNGV. This CDR3 region has 16 residues. V was trimmed by 2 bases and J by 2 bases, leaving 14 bases between them. The gene calls are TRBV11-2 and TRBJ2-3; D may be TRBD1 (6 bases). The input for sequencing was unstimulated CD4+ T cells sorted from spleen or lymph node cells, taken before transplant. This sequence originates from a human donor who was the organ donor for an intestinal transplant. CDR3 residues: CASSLPQGPLTDTQYF. Here the CDR3 DNA reads TGTGCCAGCAGCTTACCACAGGGTCCCCTCACAGATACGCAGTATTTT.